This TCR beta chain was identified in a study of neurological immune-mediated disorders. This CDR3 spans 16 amino acids. Trimming took 4 bases from V and 7 from J; bases not matched to a gene: 12. Germline CDR1 is SGHRS and CDR2 is YFSETQ. TCRdb passed the 5' RACE reads through MiXCR, listing each CDR3 protein once. The sample has about 23,000 distinct CDR3 sequences; 10% to 15% are singletons. This clonotype was picked up many times. The genes are TRBV5-1 and TRBJ1-4, with TRBD1 matching over 8 bases. The sample taken for sequencing was PBMCs. The TCR originated in an older woman with HTLV-1-associated myelopathy (HAM/TSP). The CDR3 nucleotides are TGCGCCAGCAGCAAACTCACAGGGGGTTCAGGTGAAAAACTGTTTTTT. It is translated as CASSKLTGGSGEKLFF.